Detailed here is one T cell receptor (beta chain). Its antigen is unidentified. The CDR3 contains 14 residues. Germline CDR1 is MNHEY and CDR2 is SMNVEV (reference sequence). V gave up 7 bases and J gave up 0 bases, with 13 bases separating them. Assay: immunoSEQ multiplex PCR; the TCRdb copy retains only in-frame clones and omits some. The sample includes about 160,000 clones, roughly nine tenths seen only once; the top ten take 4.4%. The sample originates from a study of T cell responses to AZD1222 COVID-19 vaccine. Study-wide results and limits: Clonal diversity was possibly underestimated, and the donors were mostly white British, with more females. With dominance at 160-218 and 743-854, vaccine-associated CD4 TCRs spanned spike.

The sequences come from peripheral blood, collected on day 0 of MenACWY control vaccination. The sequence was obtained from an adult in good health. The V and J genes are TRBV27 and TRBJ2-7; tentatively, D is TRBD2 (6 bases). The chain's CDR3 is CASTPAGYSYEQYF. CDR3 bases: TGTGCCAGCACACCGGCGGGATACTCCTACGAGCAGTACTTC.